The clone carrying this T cell receptor (beta chain) was detected ten times or more. Antigen unknown. The data originate from a study of T cells in Graves' hyperthyroidism and ophthalmopathy. The overall study: Pretreatment peripheral blood was obtained at initial diagnosis. Overall study results and limits: Model-based prediction identified ophthalmopathy a median approximately 6.2 months prior to its onset. The authors' 13 V-J model separated ophthalmopathy from stable hyperthyroidism.

From RNA transcripts, TCR beta CDR3 regions were amplified. TCR CDR3 underwent first-round RT-PCR with the HTBI primer set. MiXCR, applied by TCRdb to the multiplex PCR reads, yields one record per CDR3 protein. Of about 640,000 distinct CDR3 sequences detected, about 14% appear once; the ten largest clones hold about 12%. The CDR3 sequence is 13 residues long. V shed 3 bases and J shed 7 bases, with 9 bases lying between them. Germline CDR1 reads MNHNS; CDR2 reads SASEGT. Sequenced sample: blood. The chain joins TRBV6-1 to TRBJ2-2; D unclear. The sequence was collected from a woman aged 45-60 years with Graves' ophthalmopathy. The CDR3 sequence: CASSDARIGELFF. As DNA, the CDR3 is TGTGCCAGCAGTGATGCGCGAATCGGGGAGCTGTTTTTT.